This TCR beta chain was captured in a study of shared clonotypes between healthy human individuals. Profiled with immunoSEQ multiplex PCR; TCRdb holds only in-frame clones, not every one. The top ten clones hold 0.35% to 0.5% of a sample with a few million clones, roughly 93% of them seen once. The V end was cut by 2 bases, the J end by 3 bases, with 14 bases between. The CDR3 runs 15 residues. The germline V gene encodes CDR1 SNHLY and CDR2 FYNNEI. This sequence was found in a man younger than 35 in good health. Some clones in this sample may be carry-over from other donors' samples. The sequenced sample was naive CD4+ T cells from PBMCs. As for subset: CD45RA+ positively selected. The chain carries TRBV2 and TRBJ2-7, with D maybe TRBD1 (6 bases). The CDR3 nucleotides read TGTGCCAGCAGTGAATTGGGACAACCATTCTACGAGCAGTACTTC. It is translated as CASSELGQPFYEQYF.